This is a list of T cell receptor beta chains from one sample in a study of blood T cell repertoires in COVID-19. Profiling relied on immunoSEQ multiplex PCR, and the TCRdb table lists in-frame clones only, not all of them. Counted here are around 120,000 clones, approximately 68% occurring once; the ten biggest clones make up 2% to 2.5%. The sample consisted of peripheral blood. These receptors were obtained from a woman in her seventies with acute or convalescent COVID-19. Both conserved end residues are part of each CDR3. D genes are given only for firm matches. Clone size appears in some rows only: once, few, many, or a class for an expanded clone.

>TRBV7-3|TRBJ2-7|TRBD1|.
CASSLTGGQGLYEQYF
TGTGCCAGCAGCTTAACGGGGGGACAGGGCCTCTACGAGCAGTACTTC
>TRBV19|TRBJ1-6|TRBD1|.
CASSIPPTGTDNSPLHF
TGTGCCAGTAGTATACCACCCACCGGGACAGATAATTCACCCCTCCACTTT
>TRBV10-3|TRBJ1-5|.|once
CAISEGANQPQHF
TGTGCCATCAGTGAGGGGGCCAATCAGCCCCAGCATTTT
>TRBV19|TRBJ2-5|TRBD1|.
CASSKWDSQETQYF
TGTGCCAGTAGTAAATGGGACAGCCAAGAGACCCAGTACTTC
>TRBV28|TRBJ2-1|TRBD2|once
CASTTPTSGNNEQFF
TGTGCCAGCACAACTCCGACTAGCGGAAACAATGAGCAGTTCTTC
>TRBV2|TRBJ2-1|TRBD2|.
CASSGLAGGGEQFF
TGTGCCAGCAGTGGACTAGCGGGAGGTGGTGAGCAGTTCTTC
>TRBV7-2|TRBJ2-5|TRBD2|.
CASSLAGSGGEAQYF
TGTGCCAGCAGCTTAGCGGGCAGCGGGGGAGAGGCCCAGTACTTC
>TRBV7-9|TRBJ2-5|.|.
CASSPQVVVETQYF
TGTGCCAGCAGCCCCCAGGTTGTGGTAGAGACCCAGTACTTC
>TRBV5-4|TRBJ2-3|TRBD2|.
CASSLASGGGLDTQYF
TGTGCCAGCAGCTTGGCTAGCGGGGGGGGATTAGATACGCAGTATTTT
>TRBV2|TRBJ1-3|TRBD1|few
CASSEQGASGNTIYF
TGTGCCAGCAGTGAGCAGGGGGCCTCTGGAAACACCATATATTTT
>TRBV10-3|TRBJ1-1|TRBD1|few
CAITPGQGVTEAFF
TGTGCCATCACTCCGGGACAGGGAGTTACTGAAGCTTTCTTT
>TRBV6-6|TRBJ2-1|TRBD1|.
CASRLTGGDEQFF
TGTGCCAGCAGGCTGACAGGGGGCGATGAGCAGTTCTTC
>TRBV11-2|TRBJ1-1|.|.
CASSLDREGQAFF
TGTGCCAGCAGCTTAGATAGGGAGGGCCAAGCTTTCTTT
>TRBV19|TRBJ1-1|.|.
CASSLGGDAEAFF
TGTGCCAGTAGTCTGGGCGGGGACGCTGAAGCTTTCTTT
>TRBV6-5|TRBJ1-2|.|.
CASSTGRVRYGYTF
TGTGCCAGCAGTACCGGGAGGGTTAGGTATGGCTACACCTTC
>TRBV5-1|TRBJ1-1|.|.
CASSQQGRGNTEAFF
TGCGCCAGCAGCCAACAGGGAAGGGGGAACACTGAAGCTTTCTTT
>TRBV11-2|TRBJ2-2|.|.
CASSVSRGTGELFF
TGTGCCAGCAGCGTATCTCGGGGCACCGGGGAGCTGTTTTTT
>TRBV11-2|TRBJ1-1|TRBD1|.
CASSGQGHTEAFF
TGTGCCAGCAGCGGACAGGGACACACTGAAGCTTTCTTT
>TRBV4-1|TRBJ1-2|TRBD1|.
CASSQPGGGNYGYTF
TGCGCCAGCAGCCAACCAGGGGGTGGTAACTATGGCTACACCTTC
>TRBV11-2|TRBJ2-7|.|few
CASSLERGRTYEQYF
TGTGCCAGCAGCTTAGAAAGGGGCAGGACCTACGAGCAGTACTTC
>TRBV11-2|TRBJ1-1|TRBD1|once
CASSLGGQGYAEAFF
TGTGCCAGCAGCTTAGGTGGACAGGGGTACGCTGAAGCTTTCTTT
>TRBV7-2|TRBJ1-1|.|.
CASSSGTLRGTEAFF
TGTGCCAGCAGCTCAGGGACACTTCGAGGCACTGAAGCTTTCTTT
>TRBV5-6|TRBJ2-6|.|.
CASSLGTVPGANVLTF
TGTGCCAGCAGCTTGGGAACAGTACCCGGGGCCAACGTCCTGACTTTC
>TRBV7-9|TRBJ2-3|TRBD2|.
CASSPRTSGTDTQYF
TGTGCCAGCAGCCCGCGGACTAGCGGGACAGATACGCAGTATTTT
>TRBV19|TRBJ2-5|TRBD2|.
CASSMLAGGEETQYF
TGTGCCAGTAGTATGTTAGCGGGGGGCGAAGAGACCCAGTACTTC
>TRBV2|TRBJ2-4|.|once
CASSKDILAKNIQYF
TGTGCCAGCAGCAAAGACATTCTAGCCAAAAACATTCAGTACTTC
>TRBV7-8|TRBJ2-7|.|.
CASSLLRSYEQYF
TGTGCCAGCAGCTTACTTCGCTCCTACGAGCAGTACTTC
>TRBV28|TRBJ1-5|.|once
CASTLSGGQPQHF
TGTGCCAGCACCCTCAGTGGCGGTCAGCCCCAGCATTTT
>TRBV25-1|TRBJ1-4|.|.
CASSESGGKNEKLFF
TGTGCCAGCAGTGAATCGGGGGGTAAGAATGAAAAACTGTTTTTT
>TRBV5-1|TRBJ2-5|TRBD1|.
CASSFQTGGQETQYF
TGCGCCAGCAGCTTCCAGACAGGGGGTCAAGAGACCCAGTACTTC
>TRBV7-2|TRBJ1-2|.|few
CASSLATPAGGVF
TGTGCCAGCAGCTTAGCGACGCCGGCGGGAGGCGTCTTC
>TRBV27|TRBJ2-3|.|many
CASSPYTPPVADTQYF
TGTGCCAGCAGTCCTTATACCCCGCCAGTCGCAGATACGCAGTATTTT
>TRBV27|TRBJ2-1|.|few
CASRYLQGGLNNEQFF
TGTGCCAGCAGATACCTCCAGGGGGGACTCAACAATGAGCAGTTCTTC
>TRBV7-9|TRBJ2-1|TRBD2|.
CASSLGTSGGNEQFF
TGTGCCAGCAGCTTAGGGACTAGCGGGGGGAATGAGCAGTTCTTC
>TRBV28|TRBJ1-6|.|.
CASSSVNGGINSPLHF
TGTGCCAGCAGTTCCGTTAATGGGGGGATAAATTCACCCCTCCACTTT
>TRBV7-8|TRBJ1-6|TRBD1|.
CASSLGDRGPSSYNSPLHF
TGTGCCAGCAGCTTAGGGGACAGGGGACCGAGCTCCTATAATTCACCCCTCCACTTT
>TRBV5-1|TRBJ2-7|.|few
CASSLGLEQYF
TGCGCCAGCAGCCTGGGTCTCGAGCAGTACTTC
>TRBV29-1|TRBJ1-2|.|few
CSVERTGYGYTF
TGCAGCGTCGAACGGACGGGATATGGCTACACCTTC
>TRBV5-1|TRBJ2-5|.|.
CASSIGAETQYF
TGCGCCAGCAGCATTGGAGCGGAGACCCAGTACTTC